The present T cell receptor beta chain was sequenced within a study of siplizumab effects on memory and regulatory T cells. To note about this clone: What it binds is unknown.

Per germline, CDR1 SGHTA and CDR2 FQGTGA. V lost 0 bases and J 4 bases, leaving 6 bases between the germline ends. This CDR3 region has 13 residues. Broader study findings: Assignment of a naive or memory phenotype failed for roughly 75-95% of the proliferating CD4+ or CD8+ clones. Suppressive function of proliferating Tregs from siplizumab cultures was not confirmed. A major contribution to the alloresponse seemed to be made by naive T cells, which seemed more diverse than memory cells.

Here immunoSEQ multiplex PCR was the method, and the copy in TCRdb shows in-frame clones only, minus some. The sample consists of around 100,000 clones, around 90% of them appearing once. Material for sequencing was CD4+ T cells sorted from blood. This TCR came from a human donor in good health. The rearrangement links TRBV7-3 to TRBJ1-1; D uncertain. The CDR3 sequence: CASSLTGFTEAFF. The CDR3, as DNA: TGTGCCAGCAGCTTAACGGGCTTCACTGAAGCTTTCTTT.